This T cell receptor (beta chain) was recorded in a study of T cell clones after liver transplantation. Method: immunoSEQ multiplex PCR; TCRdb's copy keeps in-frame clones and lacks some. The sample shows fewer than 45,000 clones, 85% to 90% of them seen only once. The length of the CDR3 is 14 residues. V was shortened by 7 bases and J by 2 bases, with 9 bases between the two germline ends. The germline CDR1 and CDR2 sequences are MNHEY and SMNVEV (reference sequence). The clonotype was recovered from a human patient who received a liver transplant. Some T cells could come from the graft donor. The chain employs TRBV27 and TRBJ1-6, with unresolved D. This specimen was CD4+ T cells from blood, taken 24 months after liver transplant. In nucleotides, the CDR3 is TGTGCCAGCAAAGGCTCCACCTATAATTCACCCCTCCACTTT. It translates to CASKGSTYNSPLHF.